This T cell receptor (beta chain) emerged from a study of blood T cell repertoires in COVID-19. Background on the study: T cells, B-cell-depleted T cells, or PBMCs supplied cDNA or gDNA.

There are 15 residues in the CDR3. V shed 4 bases and J shed 0 bases, with 13 bases lying between them. Germline-derived CDR1 and CDR2 are SGHNT and YYREEE (reference sequence). Original data processing: Nucleated cell number was recorded as an estimate derived from reference gene primer amplification. Generated by immunoSEQ multiplex PCR, the TCRdb table keeps only in-frame clones and is missing some. That table furnishes V, J and clone size, whereas the DNA furnished D and trimming. The sample holds some 64,000 clones, 65% to 80% seen once. The J gene is TRBJ1-2, the V gene TRBV5-4; possibly TRBD1 for D (5 bases). The sequence derives from a woman aged 80 or older with active or convalescent COVID-19. Sequencing was performed on peripheral blood. The CDR3: CASSLSLTANYGYTF. The CDR3, as DNA: TGTGCCAGCAGCCTGAGCCTGACAGCTAACTATGGCTACACCTTC. The full variable domain, in which reference TRBV5-4 and TRBJ1-2 provide the parts outside the CDR3, is ETGVTQSPTHLIKTRGQQVTLRCSSQSGHNTVSWYQQALGQGPQFIFQYYREEENGRGNFPPRFSGLQFPNYSSELNVNALELDDSALYLCASSLSLTANYGYTFGSGTRLTVV.